The 13 T cell receptor beta chains in this list originate from one sample, sequenced in a study of metastatic and nonmetastatic thyroid tumors. TCRdb re-clonotyped the PCR reads through MiXCR. The table lists around 28,000 clones, roughly 30% of them singletons. Ahead of thyroid surgery, no patient had received treatment of any kind. The sequenced sample was blood. The source of these receptors is a female donor with papillary thyroid cancer or a benign thyroid nodule (not recorded which). Some clones in this sample may be carry-over from other donors' samples.

This clone has ten or more counts. This may be a read error: a much more frequent sequence differs by one nucleotide. The genes are TRBV2 and TRBJ1-3; D may be TRBD1 (5 bases). The CDR3 is made up of 15 amino acids. The ends were cut back, 7 bases at V and 1 base at J, with 14 bases in the middle. The germline V gene encodes CDR1 SNHLY and CDR2 FYNNEI. The CDR3 spells CASTGGTQSGNTIYF. The CDR3 DNA follows: TGTGCCAGCACGGGAGGGACTCAATCTGGAAACACCATATATTTT.

Ten or more counts support this clone. This chain uses TRBV20-1 with TRBJ2-5; D is uncertain. CDR3 size: 13 residues. Per the germline V gene, CDR1 is DFQATT and CDR2 is SNEGSKA (reference sequence). V shed 3 bases and J shed 3 bases, with 11 bases lying between them. CDR3 DNA sequence: TGCAGTGCTAGCTCTCTCATCGAAGAGACCCAGTACTTC. It yields the protein CSASSLIEETQYF.

The chain couples TRBV20-1 to TRBJ2-7; D uncertain. The V and J ends lost 5 bases and 1 base respectively, with 3 bases between them. The CDR3 sequence is 10 residues long. CDR1 is DFQATT, CDR2 SNEGSKA, per germline (reference sequence). CDR3 amino acids: CSAESYEQYF. CDR3 DNA: TGCAGTGCTGAGTCCTACGAGCAGTACTTC.

The chain recombines TRBV5-1 with TRBJ1-1; TRBD1 is a possible D gene (5 bases). CDR3 length equals 16 residues. V lost 1 base, J lost 5 bases, and 18 bases lay in between. Germline CDR1 is SGHRS and CDR2 is YFSETQ. DNA of the CDR3: TGCGCCAGCAGCTTGTCGGGGGGTTCTTTGAGGACTGAAGCTTTCTTT. It encodes CASSLSGGSLRTEAFF.

This clone occurred a few times. The genes are TRBV25-1 and TRBJ1-6, with 10 bases lining up with TRBD1. The CDR3 covers 13 residues. With V trimmed by 8 bases and J by 9 bases, 4 bases remained unmatched. The V gene's germline CDR1 is MGHDK and CDR2 SYGVNS. The CDR3 here is CASSRQGASPLHF. The CDR3 DNA follows: TGTGCCAGCTCCAGACAGGGGGCTTCACCCCTCCACTTT.

This clone was recorded at least ten times. The chain recombines TRBV28 with TRBJ2-5; 8 bases are shared with TRBD2. The germline gives CDR1 MDHEN, CDR2 SYDVKM. The trim removed 5 bases at V and 2 bases at J, leaving 7 bases unmatched. The CDR3 sequence is 15 residues long. The CDR3 DNA reads as TGTGCCAGCAGTAAACTAGCGGAGATACAAGAGACCCAGTACTTC. Translated: CASSKLAEIQETQYF.

This clone was counted a few times. J is TRBJ1-6 and V is TRBV12-3 or TRBV12-4, with D perhaps TRBD1 (5 bases). This CDR3 is built from 15 residues. The ends were cut back, 6 bases at V and 5 bases at J, with 14 bases in the middle. CDR3 bases: TGTGCCAGCAGAGCCGGGACTGACCATAATTCACCCCTCCACTTT. Translation gives CASRAGTDHNSPLHF.

This clone was detected only a few times. This rearrangement joins TRBV15 to TRBJ2-5; 8 nucleotides line up with TRBD2. Germline-derived CDR1 and CDR2 are LNHNV and YYDKDF (reference sequence). The CDR3 contains 13 residues. V shed 8 bases, J shed 2 bases, and the junction held 4 bases outside the gene matches. This CDR3 reads CATRSGTQETQYF. The CDR3 region has the DNA TGTGCCACCCGTAGCGGGACTCAAGAGACCCAGTACTTC.

The chain carries TRBV12-3 or TRBV12-4 and TRBJ2-3; 9 nucleotides align to TRBD1. CDR3 length: 15 residues. V trimming: 8 bases; J trimming: 0 bases; junction bases outside the gene matches: 6. The CDR3: CASSQGALSTDTQYF. In DNA, the CDR3 is TGTGCCAGCTCACAGGGGGCCTTGAGCACAGATACGCAGTATTTT.

This clone was recorded many times. The rearrangement links TRBV18 to TRBJ1-5, with D uncertain. The V gene's germline CDR1 is KGHSH and CDR2 LQKENI. V lost 6 bases and J lost 4, with 19 bases in between. The length of the CDR3 is 16 residues. CDR3: CASSSGWGSQNQPQHF. The CDR3 region has the DNA TGTGCCAGCTCTAGCGGGTGGGGTTCCCAAAATCAGCCCCAGCATTTT.

This sequence joins TRBV7-2 and TRBJ1-5; 8 bases map to TRBD1. The CDR3 is 14 amino acids. V gave up 4 bases and J gave up 4 bases; unmatched junction bases: 3. In germline, CDR1 is SGHTA, CDR2 FQGNSA. The CDR3 sequence is CASSSRTGNQPQHF. DNA for the CDR3: TGTGCCAGCAGCTCCCGGACAGGGAATCAGCCCCAGCATTTT.

The chain recombines TRBV12-3 or TRBV12-4 with TRBJ1-1; no firm D call. This CDR3 has 13 amino acids. The V end lost 0 bases, the J end lost 7 bases, and 9 bases lay between the germline ends. CDR3 amino acids: CASSLAIPREAFF. The CDR3 coding sequence is TGTGCCAGCAGTTTAGCGATACCCCGTGAAGCTTTCTTT.

This clone was seen repeatedly, ten times or more. The chain is built from TRBV4-1 and TRBJ1-1; no definite D call. CDR1 is MGHRA and CDR2 is YSYEKL in the germline V gene. This CDR3 is 18 amino acids long. Trimming cost V 2 bases and J 1 base, with 20 bases left between them. The CDR3 region is CASSQLVRALGGNTEAFF. DNA for the CDR3: TGCGCCAGCAGCCAACTGGTCCGGGCCCTCGGAGGGAACACTGAAGCTTTCTTT.